The entry below describes one TCR beta chain. The data were taken from a study of blood T cell repertoires in COVID-19. This CDR3 spans 12 amino acids. V was pared by 3 bases and J by 6 bases, with 9 bases between. Repertoires were generated with immunoSEQ multiplex PCR, while TCRdb's copy carries only in-frame clones and drops some. This table has approximately 160,000 clones, more than 75% appearing once. The clonotype originates from a man aged 35-49 years who had recovered from COVID-19. Sequences were obtained from PBMCs or T cells enriched from blood (not recorded which). The rearrangement uses TRBV12-3 or TRBV12-4 and TRBJ2-7, with D possibly TRBD2 on 6 matching bases. In nucleotides, the CDR3 is TGTGCCAGCAGTTTTGGAGGGCCCGAGCAGTACTTC. The encoded protein is CASSFGGPEQYF.